Reported below is one T cell receptor beta chain. Its specificity is unknown. This record comes from a study of response to subunit inactivated influenza vaccine. Study-level results: After each seasonal influenza vaccination, few new T cells are recruited, the authors suggested.

A single record per CDR3 protein comes from TCRdb applying MiXCR to the RT-PCR reads. Of more than 150,000 distinct CDR3 sequences in the sample, around a tenth were seen once. The V gene end was trimmed by 3 bases and the J gene end by 2 bases; junction bases not matched to a gene: 5. CDR3 size: 15 residues. In germline, CDR1 is KGHDR, CDR2 SFDVKD. The sequencing used non-naive T cells sorted from PBMCs, collected on the day of vaccination. This receptor was taken from a man aged 50-60 years who received an inactivated influenza vaccine. This sequence joins TRBV24-1 and TRBJ2-7, with TRBD2 matching over 8 bases. DNA of the CDR3: TGTGCCACCAGTGATCTAAAAGCGGGAGCCTACGAGCAGTACTTC. The encoded protein is CATSDLKAGAYEQYF.